This TCR beta chain was captured by sequencing in a study of T cells in Graves' hyperthyroidism and ophthalmopathy. For the study at large: It was at initial diagnosis, before any treatment, that peripheral blood was collected.

Calling Graves' hyperthyroidism stable meant ophthalmopathy did not progress within 18 months. CDR3 length: 13 residues. Between the trimmed V and J ends, which lost 3 bases and 6 bases, there was a span of 10 bases. Per germline, CDR1 SNHLY and CDR2 FYNNEI. The sample holds many counts of this clonotype. Authors of the study amplified TCR beta CDR3 regions from RNA transcripts. The TCR CDR3 first-round RT-PCR relied on the HTBI primer set. TCRdb itself ran the multiplex PCR reads through MiXCR, one entry per CDR3 protein. The sample records roughly 700,000 distinct CDR3 sequences, 14% being singletons.

This sequence joins TRBV2 and TRBJ2-3, with D unresolved. Source material: blood. This TCR was sampled from a young woman with Graves' hyperthyroidism. For the CDR3, the DNA is TGTGCCAGCAGTGAGGCTAGGTCTGATACGCAGTATTTT. This encodes CASSEARSDTQYF.